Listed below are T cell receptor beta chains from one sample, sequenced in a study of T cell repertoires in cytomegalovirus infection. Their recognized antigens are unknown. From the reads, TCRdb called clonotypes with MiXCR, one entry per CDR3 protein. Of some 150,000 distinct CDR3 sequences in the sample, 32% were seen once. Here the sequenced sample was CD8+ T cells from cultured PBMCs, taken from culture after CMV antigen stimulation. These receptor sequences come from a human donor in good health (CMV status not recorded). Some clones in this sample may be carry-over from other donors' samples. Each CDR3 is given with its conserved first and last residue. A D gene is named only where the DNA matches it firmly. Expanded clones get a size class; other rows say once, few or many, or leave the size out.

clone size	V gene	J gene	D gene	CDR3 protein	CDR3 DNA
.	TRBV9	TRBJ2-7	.	CASSVGIAGDDEQYF	TGTGCCAGCAGCGTAGGAATTGCAGGGGACGACGAGCAGTACTTC
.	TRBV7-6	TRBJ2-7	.	CASSLDAGGDYEQYF	TGTGCCAGCAGCTTAGACGCAGGGGGGGATTACGAGCAGTACTTC
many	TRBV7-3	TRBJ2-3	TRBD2	CASSPSGGNGDTQYF	TGTGCCAGCAGCCCCAGCGGGGGGAACGGAGATACGCAGTATTTT
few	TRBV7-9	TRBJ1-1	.	CASSLRTAEAFF	TGTGCCAGCAGCCTAAGGACCGCTGAAGCTTTCTTT
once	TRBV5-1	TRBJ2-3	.	CASSLGQARDTQYF	TGCGCCAGCAGCTTGGGGCAGGCCCGGGATACGCAGTATTTT
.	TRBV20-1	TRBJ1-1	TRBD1	CSARPGGGTEAFF	TGCAGTGCTAGGCCAGGGGGTGGGACTGAAGCTTTCTTT
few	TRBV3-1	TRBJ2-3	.	CASSHTGSDTQYF	TGTGCCAGCAGCCACACCGGCTCAGATACGCAGTATTTT
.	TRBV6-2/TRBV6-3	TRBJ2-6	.	CASRSSGANVLTF	TGTGCCAGCCGTAGCTCTGGGGCCAACGTCCTGACTTTC
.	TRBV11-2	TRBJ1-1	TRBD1	CASSSYTGGPEAFF	TGTGCCAGCAGCTCCTACACAGGGGGCCCTGAAGCTTTCTTT
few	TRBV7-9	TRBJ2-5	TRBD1	CASSFMGGTGPETQYF	TGTGCCAGCAGCTTTATGGGAGGGACAGGGCCAGAGACCCAGTACTTC
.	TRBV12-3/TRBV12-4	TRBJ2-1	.	CASSLSTAYNEQFF	TGTGCCAGCAGTTTAAGTACAGCCTACAATGAGCAGTTCTTC
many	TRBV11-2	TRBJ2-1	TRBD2	CASSYPSGGESYNEQFF	TGTGCCAGCAGCTATCCTAGCGGGGGGGAGTCCTACAATGAGCAGTTCTTC
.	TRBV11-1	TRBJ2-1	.	CASSLYEGEQFF	TGTGCCAGCAGCTTATATGAGGGTGAGCAGTTCTTC
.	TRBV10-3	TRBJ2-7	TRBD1	CAISPGTGAYEQYF	TGTGCCATCAGCCCCGGGACAGGGGCCTACGAGCAGTACTTC
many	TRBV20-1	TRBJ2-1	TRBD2	CSARGLAGDNEQFF	TGCAGTGCTAGAGGACTAGCGGGGGACAATGAGCAGTTCTTC
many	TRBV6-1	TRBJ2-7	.	CASSELGIYEQYF	TGTGCCAGCAGTGAACTCGGGATCTACGAGCAGTACTTC
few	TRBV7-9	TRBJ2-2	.	CASSSLAGNTGELFF	TGTGCCAGCAGCTCTCTAGCTGGAAACACCGGGGAGCTGTTTTTT
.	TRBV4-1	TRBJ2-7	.	CASSQGQVSSYEQYF	TGCGCCAGCAGCCAAGGACAGGTGAGCTCCTACGAGCAGTACTTC